Following are 7 T cell receptor beta chains from one sample sequenced in a study of T-cell reconstitution after alpha-beta-depleted transplantation in children. This sample's TCRbeta library carried unique molecular identifier barcodes. TCRdb independently ran MiXCR on the PCR reads; one entry per CDR3 protein. The sample holds about 690,000 distinct CDR3 sequences, 16% seen once. Sequences were derived from PBMCs from the stem cell graft donor, sampled from the stem cell graft. The receptors shown here come from a human donor who donated a stem cell graft to a child with acute myeloid leukemia.

The chain has TRBV10-3 and TRBJ1-4, with unresolved D. CDR3 length equals 13 residues. CDR1 and CDR2 (germline): ENHRY, SYGVKD. The V end lost 8 bases, the J end lost 6 bases, and 13 bases lay between the germline ends. The CDR3 DNA is TGTGCCATCGCGAGGCAGTCGGATGAAAAACTGTTTTTT. Its translation is CAIARQSDEKLFF.

The gene calls are TRBV5-1 and TRBJ2-2; D might be TRBD1 or TRBD2, each matching 6 bases. V lost 4 bases and J lost 1, with 17 bases in between. The CDR3 has 17 residues. Germline V gene lookup returns CDR1 SGHRS and CDR2 YFSETQ. CDR3 amino acids: CASSPRGTRWNTGELFF. The CDR3 DNA reads TGCGCCAGCAGCCCCCGGGGGACAAGATGGAACACCGGGGAGCTGTTTTTT.

This chain joins TRBV12-3 or TRBV12-4 and TRBJ2-2, with D unresolved. The CDR3 has 13 residues. V shed 8 bases and J shed 0 bases, with 7 bases lying between them. The CDR3 is CASPAPNTGELFF. CDR3 in DNA: TGTGCCAGCCCGGCACCGAACACCGGGGAGCTGTTTTTT.

This clonotype was recorded many times. The V call is TRBV20-1, the J call TRBJ2-5; maybe TRBD2 (6 bases). Per germline, CDR1 DFQATT and CDR2 SNEGSKA (reference sequence). Trimming pared 3 bases from V and 7 bases from J, leaving 12 bases between. The CDR3 has 12 residues. CDR3 protein: CSARRGAGTQYF. CDR3 sequence (DNA): TGCAGTGCTAGGCGGGGTGCAGGGACCCAGTACTTC.

Only a few counts were recorded for this clonotype. The V gene is TRBV4-3, the J gene TRBJ1-1; weak D call: TRBD1 (6 bases). Trimming removed 1 base at V and 3 bases at J, with 15 bases between. This CDR3 is 16 amino acids long. CDR1 and CDR2 (germline): LGHNA, YSLEER. The CDR3 DNA reads TGCGCCAGCAGCCAAGTCTGGGGGGGCCGAGACACTGAAGCTTTCTTT. It translates to CASSQVWGGRDTEAFF.

This clonotype was recorded only once. The chain joins TRBV20-1 to TRBJ2-7; D not certain. V was trimmed by 5 bases and J by 2 bases, leaving 13 bases between them. This CDR3 region has 13 residues. Germline CDR1 DFQATT, CDR2 SNEGSKA (reference sequence). The CDR3 nucleotides read TGCAGTGCTCCTCGTGGAGCGACCTACGAGCAGTACTTC. Translating gives CSAPRGATYEQYF.

This clonotype was seen at least ten times. This chain links TRBV5-6 with TRBJ2-5; weak D call: TRBD1 (6 bases). This CDR3 region has 14 residues. V was trimmed by 3 bases and J by 4 bases, leaving 13 bases between them. Germline lookup yields CDR1 SGHDT and CDR2 YYEEEE. CDR3 bases: TGTGCCAGCAGCTCCCTACAGGGTGGAGAGACCCAGTACTTC. Residues: CASSSLQGGETQYF. The full variable domain, in which reference TRBV5-6 and TRBJ2-5 provide the parts outside the CDR3, is DAGVTQSPTHLIKTRGQQVTLRCSPKSGHDTVSWYQQALGQGPQFIFQYYEEEERQRGNFPDRFSGHQFPNYSSELNVNALLLGDSALYLCASSSLQGGETQYFGPGTRLLVL.